The 26 T cell receptor beta chains below come from one sample, sequenced in a study of blood T cells in healthy people across ages. Through a sample-barcoded 5' primer and a J-beta primer mix, a second PCR was run for roughly 7 to 11 cycles. TCRdb ran MiXCR on the 5' RACE reads and lists one entry per CDR3 protein. The repertoire has approximately 1.5 million distinct CDR3 sequences, 30% to 35% of them found once; the top ten carry over 9%. Sequencing was performed on blood. The origin of the receptors is a young woman in good health.

This clonotype was counted ten times or more. The gene calls are TRBV6-1 and TRBJ2-1, with TRBD2 as a possible D gene (6 bases). Trimming shortened V by 10 bases and J by 5 bases, and 18 bases separated the two germline ends. Per the germline V gene, CDR1 is MNHNS and CDR2 is SASEGT. CDR3 length: 14 residues. The CDR3 reads CATQPGLMHNEQFF. The CDR3 DNA reads TGTGCCACTCAGCCGGGACTGATGCACAATGAGCAGTTCTTC.

The rearrangement joins TRBV4-1 to TRBJ2-2; D might be TRBD2 (5 bases). CDR1 is MGHRA and CDR2 is YSYEKL in the germline V gene. Trimming stripped 1 base from V and 2 bases from J, with 14 bases between. This CDR3 is built from 17 residues. The CDR3, as DNA: TGCGCCAGCAGCCAAGGGAGGCGAGCGGACAACACCGGGGAGCTGTTTTTT. Amino acids: CASSQGRRADNTGELFF.

With respect to this clonotype: A read error may explain this, as a much larger clone is one base away. J is TRBJ2-7 and V is TRBV20-1; TRBD2 is a possible D gene (6 bases). V lost 4 bases, J lost 2 bases, and 15 bases lay in between. Germline-derived CDR1 and CDR2 are DFQATT and SNEGSKA (reference sequence). The CDR3 spans 14 residues. The CDR3 nucleotides are TGCAGTGCTATTGCTGTTAGCGGCCCCTACGAGCAGTACTTC. It is translated as CSAIAVSGPYEQYF.

The chain couples TRBV30 to TRBJ1-6; no firm D call. This CDR3 has 13 residues. Germline-derived CDR1 and CDR2 are GTSNPN and SVGIG (reference sequence). The germline V and J ends were trimmed by 3 bases and 5 bases, with 8 bases remaining between them. CDR3 residues: CAWRGANNSPLHF. The CDR3 coding sequence is TGTGCCTGGAGAGGAGCAAATAATTCACCCCTCCACTTT.

V is TRBV30 and J is TRBJ2-5; no firm D call. The J call could be wrong; TRBJ2-7 is a better fit for the DNA end. The CDR3 extends over 12 amino acids. Germline CDR1 GTSNPN, CDR2 SVGIG (reference sequence). The CDR3 DNA follows: TGTGCCTGGAGTCGAGTAGGATACGAGCAGTACTTC. Amino acids: CAWSRVGYEQYF.

This clonotype appeared a few times. The chain has TRBV6-2 or TRBV6-3 and TRBJ2-1; D remains unclear. The V and J ends lost 8 bases and 10 bases respectively, with 18 bases between them. There are 13 residues in the CDR3. In germline, CDR1 is MNHEY, CDR2 SVGEGT. CDR3 sequence: CASGPGWVDEQFF. The CDR3 coding sequence is TGTGCCAGCGGCCCCGGCTGGGTTGACGAGCAGTTCTTC.

This clonotype has at least ten counts. Relative to the germline gene, one junction end is altered; a read error may explain this. The chain recombines TRBV5-1 with TRBJ2-5; possible D gene TRBD1, 8 bases. CDR1 is SGHRS and CDR2 is YFSETQ in the germline V gene. This CDR3 has 14 amino acids. The CDR3 DNA follows: TGTGCCAGCAGCTCTGGACAGGGAGGGGAGACCCAGTACTTC. Translating gives CASSSGQGGETQYF.

CDR3 in DNA: TGTGCCATCAGTGAACTAGGACAGCGCGAAGATACGCAGTATTTT. This sequence encodes CAISELGQREDTQYF. The rearrangement uses TRBV10-3 and TRBJ2-3, with D possibly TRBD1 on 6 matching bases. Trimming cost V 3 bases and J 5 bases, with 15 bases left between them. Per germline, CDR1 ENHRY and CDR2 SYGVKD. CDR3 length: 15 amino acids.

This clonotype was observed a handful of times. The genes are TRBV7-2 and TRBJ2-3; possibly TRBD2 for D (6 bases). V lost 6 bases to trimming and J lost 3 bases, with 19 bases between them. Germline V gene lookup returns CDR1 SGHTA and CDR2 FQGNSA. This CDR3 region has 16 residues. The CDR3 DNA reads as TGTGCCAGCAGTCCAAGGGGCCGGGGGTCGACAGATACGCAGTATTTT. Protein product: CASSPRGRGSTDTQYF.

This rearrangement joins TRBV4-1 to TRBJ1-1; D might be TRBD1 (5 bases). The germline gives CDR1 MGHRA, CDR2 YSYEKL. The CDR3 length is 16 residues. V dropped 4 bases and J dropped 2 bases, with 17 bases sitting between them. The CDR3 DNA is TGCGCCAGCAGCCTCCAAAGGAATCAGGGAAACACTGAAGCTTTCTTT. The encoded protein is CASSLQRNQGNTEAFF.

The chain has TRBV9 and TRBJ2-7; D is uncertain. CDR1 and CDR2 (germline): SGDLS, YYNGEE. Deletions cut 4 bases from V and 4 bases from J, with 15 bases between. CDR3 length equals 14 residues. The CDR3 loop is CASSRTSEPYEQYF. As DNA, the CDR3 is TGTGCCAGCAGCAGAACTTCTGAGCCTTACGAGCAGTACTTC.

This clonotype was detected many times. The chain is built from TRBV2 and TRBJ2-5; TRBD2 aligns across 11 bases. V lost 7 bases and J lost 4; bases outside the gene matches: 2. Germline lookup yields CDR1 SNHLY and CDR2 FYNNEI. The CDR3 runs 13 residues. The CDR3 is CASNSGRGETQYF. The CDR3 DNA reads TGTGCCAGCAATAGCGGGAGGGGAGAGACCCAGTACTTC.

The gene calls are TRBV12-3 or TRBV12-4 and TRBJ1-1; D gene uncertain. The CDR3 consists of 15 residues. Trimming took off 5 bases at V and 1 base at J, with 14 bases between the two ends. Here the CDR3 reads CASSLQQKKNTEAFF. CDR3 nucleotide sequence: TGTGCCAGCAGTCTCCAACAGAAAAAGAACACTGAAGCTTTCTTT.

There are a few counts of this clonotype. This chain joins TRBV24-1 and TRBJ2-3; D is unclear. The CDR3 contains 17 residues. V lost 3 bases to trimming and J lost 4 bases, with 19 bases between them. Per germline, CDR1 KGHDR and CDR2 SFDVKD. CDR3 sequence (DNA): TGTGCCACCAGTGATGCGGACCCGGCCGGAGCCCCAGATACGCAGTATTTT. Encoded protein: CATSDADPAGAPDTQYF.

This chain joins TRBV6-5 and TRBJ2-1, with a weak D call TRBD1 (5 bases). The CDR3 contains 16 residues. The V end was cut by 6 bases, the J end by 7 bases, with 22 bases between. Looked up from germline, CDR1 is MNHEY and CDR2 is SVGAGI. The CDR3 DNA follows: TGTGCCAGCAGCCCCGCCCCAGCTTGGGGCGGAAATGAGCAGTTCTTC. Protein product: CASSPAPAWGGNEQFF.

This clonotype was seen only once. This chain uses TRBV12-3 or TRBV12-4 with TRBJ2-1, with D tentatively TRBD2 (9 bases). V lost 3 bases to trimming and J lost 1 base, with 31 bases between them. The CDR3 contains 22 residues. Written as DNA, the CDR3 is TGTGCCAGCAGTTTCGGACAGGGAAGGAAGGTAGCGGGAGTTGGGTCCTACAATGAGCAGTTCTTC. Protein sequence: CASSFGQGRKVAGVGSYNEQFF.

The gene calls are TRBV20-1 and TRBJ1-1; D is unresolved. V dropped 2 bases and J dropped 3 bases, with 10 bases sitting between them. CDR1 DFQATT and CDR2 SNEGSKA come from the germline V gene (reference sequence). The CDR3 consists of 13 residues. CDR3 nucleotides: TGCAGTGCTAGAACGATCCGGGACACTGAAGCTTTCTTT. This codes for CSARTIRDTEAFF.

This chain uses TRBV6-1 with TRBJ2-5, with D uncertain. Between the trimmed V and J ends, which lost 4 bases and 1 base, there was a span of 10 bases. The V gene's germline CDR1 is MNHNS and CDR2 SASEGT. CDR3 size: 14 residues. The CDR3 spells CASSVGNFQETQYF. CDR3 nucleotides: TGTGCCAGCAGTGTGGGCAACTTCCAAGAGACCCAGTACTTC.

This chain connects TRBV13 to TRBJ2-7, with D unresolved. V lost 7 bases and J lost 1, with 8 bases in between. CDR3 length: 12 amino acids. Germline CDR1 is PRHDT and CDR2 is FYEKMQ (reference sequence). CDR3 DNA sequence: TGTGCCAGCAACTCTGGATCCTACGAGCAGTACTTC. Encoded protein: CASNSGSYEQYF.

The chain uses TRBV7-6 and TRBJ2-5, with 9 positions matching TRBD1. TRBJ2-7 matches the DNA end more closely, so the J call is doubtful. The germline V gene encodes CDR1 SGHVS and CDR2 FNYEAQ. The CDR3 sequence is 15 residues long. CDR3 coding DNA: TGTGCCAGCAGCTTAGGGGGGACAGGGAGGGACGAGCAGTACTTC. Amino acids: CASSLGGTGRDEQYF.

The V call is TRBV28, the J call TRBJ2-7; TRBD2 matches 14 bases. This CDR3 spans 19 amino acids. With 5 bases clipped from V and 2 bases from J, the junction kept 14 bases outside the gene matches. Germline values: CDR1 MDHEN, CDR2 SYDVKM. The CDR3 reads CASSRWTSGGHKSPYEQYF. CDR3 bases: TGTGCCAGCAGTCGCTGGACTAGCGGGGGGCACAAATCGCCCTACGAGCAGTACTTC.

The chain uses TRBV20-1 and TRBJ2-7, with 13 nucleotides matching TRBD2. This CDR3 has 14 amino acids. Germline V lookup: CDR1 DFQATT, CDR2 SNEGSKA (reference sequence). The V gene end was trimmed by 3 bases and the J gene end by 6 bases; junction bases not matched to a gene: 5. The chain's CDR3 is CSARTSGGPSEQYF. CDR3 coding DNA: TGCAGTGCTAGGACTAGCGGGGGGCCCAGCGAGCAGTACTTC.

The V call is TRBV11-2, the J call TRBJ2-7; the D gene is possibly TRBD2 (6 bases). This CDR3 region has 15 residues. Trimming stripped 5 bases from V and 0 bases from J, with 14 bases between. The germline V gene encodes CDR1 SGHAT and CDR2 FQNNGV. The CDR3 protein is CASSPLGLPSYEQYF. The DNA of the CDR3 is TGTGCCAGCAGCCCTCTGGGACTTCCCTCCTACGAGCAGTACTTC.

This clonotype showed up just a few times. The gene calls are TRBV28 and TRBJ2-1, with 10 bases lining up with TRBD1. Germline lookup yields CDR1 MDHEN and CDR2 SYDVKM. Trimming at V came to 8 bases and at J to 7 bases, leaving 20 bases not matched to a gene. CDR3 size: 18 residues. DNA for the CDR3: TGTGCCAGCGAAACGGGACAGGGGAGCGGAGGGGGTTGGAATGAGCAGTTCTTC. Encoded protein: CASETGQGSGGGWNEQFF.

J is TRBJ1-2 and V is TRBV9, with 7 positions matching TRBD1. The V segment lost 4 bases and the J segment 3 bases; nucleotides outside the gene matches: 12. Per germline, CDR1 SGDLS and CDR2 YYNGEE. The CDR3 is made up of 16 amino acids. This CDR3 reads CASSLAEGAGYYGYTF. CDR3 DNA sequence: TGTGCCAGCAGCCTCGCTGAGGGGGCAGGGTACTATGGCTACACCTTC.

The chain employs TRBV5-1 and TRBJ2-4; weak D call: TRBD1 (5 bases). V dropped 0 bases and J dropped 0 bases, with 13 bases sitting between them. The CDR3 is made up of 17 amino acids. From germline, CDR1 is SGHRS and CDR2 YFSETQ. The CDR3 region is CASSLGGRNLAKNIQYF. In DNA, the CDR3 is TGCGCCAGCAGCTTGGGGGGCAGAAACCTAGCCAAAAACATTCAGTACTTC.